Following are 30 T cell receptor beta chains from one sample sequenced in a study of blood T cell repertoires in COVID-19. Clones were read by immunoSEQ multiplex PCR, and TCRdb kept only the in-frame ones, dropping some. Here the sample spans roughly 71,000 clones, approximately 85% being singletons. Sequences were obtained from peripheral blood. The receptor set was obtained from a man in his fifties with acute or convalescent COVID-19.

V and J are TRBV9 and TRBJ2-2; D is uncertain. The V end lost 3 bases, the J end lost 2 bases, and 11 bases lay between the germline ends. Germline CDR1 SGDLS, CDR2 YYNGEE. The CDR3 length is 15 residues. The CDR3 protein is CASSAPLANTGELFF. CDR3 DNA sequence: TGTGCCAGCAGCGCCCCACTTGCCAACACCGGGGAGCTGTTTTTT.

V and J are TRBV5-1 and TRBJ2-3, with TRBD2 matching 11 bases. V shed 0 bases and J 5 bases; nucleotides not matched to a gene: 5. Germline V lookup: CDR1 SGHRS, CDR2 YFSETQ. This CDR3 spans 16 amino acids. The CDR3 DNA reads TGCGCCAGCAGCTTGGCTTCTAGCGGGGGGTTAGATACGCAGTATTTT. Protein product: CASSLASSGGLDTQYF.

This clone was counted a few times. The chain couples TRBV6-5 to TRBJ1-6, with 7 bases aligning to TRBD1. J was trimmed by 7 bases and V by 5 bases; bases with no gene match: 5. Germline CDR1 reads MNHEY; CDR2 reads SVGAGI. The CDR3 runs 14 residues. CDR3 sequence: CASSTGVGNSPLHF. CDR3 coding DNA: TGTGCCAGCAGTACAGGGGTTGGGAATTCACCCCTCCACTTT.

This chain connects TRBV5-1 to TRBJ2-3, with D maybe TRBD1 (6 bases). V shed 3 bases and J shed 4 bases, with 18 bases lying between them. Germline V CDR1 and CDR2: SGHRS, YFSETQ. The CDR3 loop spans 16 amino acids. CDR3 residues: CASSWTRDTKADTQYF. CDR3 coding DNA: TGCGCCAGCAGCTGGACTCGGGACACAAAGGCAGATACGCAGTATTTT.

This sequence joins TRBV18 and TRBJ2-7; 9 bases align to TRBD1. The length of the CDR3 is 12 residues. The V gene's germline CDR1 is KGHSH and CDR2 LQKENI. With 5 bases clipped from V and 5 bases from J, the junction kept 1 base outside the gene matches. CDR3 amino acids: CASSRQGDEQYF. CDR3 nucleotides: TGTGCCAGCTCAAGACAGGGGGACGAGCAGTACTTC. Together with reference TRBV18 and TRBJ2-7, the CDR3 gives the full variable domain: NAGVMQNPRHLVRRRGQEARLRCSPMKGHSHVYWYRQLPEEGLKFMVYLQKENIIDESGMPKERFSAEFPKEGPSILRIQQVVRGDSAAYFCASSRQGDEQYFGPGTRLTVT.

The chain uses TRBV2 and TRBJ1-5, with D tentatively TRBD1 (5 bases). CDR1 is SNHLY, CDR2 FYNNEI, per germline. CDR3 length: 14 residues. V was pared by 6 bases and J by 4 bases, with 13 bases between. For the CDR3, the DNA is TGTGCCAGCAGGAGTCAGGGAGGGAATCAGCCCCAGCATTTT. As protein: CASRSQGGNQPQHF.

The DNA of the CDR3 is TGCGCCAGCAGTGAACAGCGGGGGGGCACAGATACGCAGTATTTT. It yields the protein CASSEQRGGTDTQYF. V gene TRBV10-2 combines with J gene TRBJ2-3; TRBD2 agrees at 9 bases. The germline gives CDR1 WSHSY, CDR2 SAAADI. The CDR3 runs 15 residues. Trimming took 3 bases from V and 1 from J; bases not matched to a gene: 2.

The rearrangement joins TRBV7-8 to TRBJ2-3; TRBD2 might be the D (5 bases). Germline V gene lookup returns CDR1 SGHVS and CDR2 FQNEAQ. This CDR3 is 17 amino acids long. V lost 5 bases, J lost 2 bases, and 20 bases lay in between. The CDR3 nucleotides are TGTGCCAGCAGCCTCCCGGGTACCAGCGGAGTCACAGATACGCAGTATTTT. Translation: CASSLPGTSGVTDTQYF.

The V call is TRBV6-1, the J call TRBJ2-7; 7 bases align to TRBD1. The trim removed 0 bases at V and 2 bases at J, leaving 4 bases unmatched. The CDR3 spans 15 residues. Germline CDR1 and CDR2: MNHNS and SASEGT. The CDR3 reads CASSEALGQTYEQYV. CDR3 in DNA: TGTGCCAGCAGTGAAGCCCTGGGACAGACCTACGAGCAGTACGTC.

This clone is a singleton in its sample. The chain employs TRBV24-1 and TRBJ2-3; the match to TRBD1 covers 10 bases. V shed 0 bases, J shed 4 bases, and the junction held 9 bases outside the gene matches. The CDR3 is made up of 18 amino acids. Germline lookup yields CDR1 KGHDR and CDR2 SFDVKD. This CDR3 reads CATSDLRPRDRGPDTQYF. In nucleotides, the CDR3 is TGTGCCACCAGTGATTTGAGGCCCCGGGACAGGGGCCCAGATACGCAGTATTTT.

V usage is TRBV21-1 and J usage is TRBJ1-5; the table's D call, TRBD1, was not checked against the DNA. TRBV21-1 corresponds to a pseudogene. The CDR3 is 14 residues long. CDR3 nucleotide sequence: TGTGCCAGCAGCGGGAAGGGGGCGGGTCAGCCCCAGCATTTT. This gives the protein CASSGKGAGQPQHF.

The chain combines TRBV19 with TRBJ2-1, with D possibly being TRBD1 (6 bases). The CDR3 totals 16 residues. Trimming shortened V by 0 bases and J by 5 bases, and 14 bases separated the two germline ends. CDR1 is LNHDA, CDR2 SQIVND, per germline (reference sequence). This CDR3 is CASSIDLGHVDNEQFF. The CDR3, as DNA: TGTGCCAGTAGTATAGACCTGGGACACGTAGACAATGAGCAGTTCTTC.

The chain employs TRBV3-1 (or the pseudogene TRBV3-2) and TRBJ2-2; 8 nucleotides agree with TRBD2. Looked up from germline, CDR1 is LGHDT and CDR2 is YNNKEL (reference sequence). V was pared by 4 bases and J by 3 bases, with 4 bases of the junction left unmatched. The CDR3 sequence is 15 residues long. The CDR3 bases are TGTGCCAGCAGCCGAGCGGGGGCCCACACCGGGGAGCTGTTTTTT. It is translated as CASSRAGAHTGELFF.

The gene calls are TRBV7-2 and TRBJ2-5; D is unresolved. The CDR3 contains 13 residues. Trimming shortened V by 1 base and J by 6 bases, and 9 bases separated the two germline ends. Germline lookup yields CDR1 SGHTA and CDR2 FQGNSA. The CDR3: CASSLGPEKTQYF. CDR3 sequence (DNA): TGTGCCAGCAGCTTAGGTCCGGAGAAGACCCAGTACTTC.

The chain employs TRBV6-6 and TRBJ1-6; D unresolved. CDR1 and CDR2 (germline): MNHNY, SVGAGI (reference sequence). The CDR3 is 14 residues long. The V gene lost 8 bases and the J gene lost 8 bases, with 16 bases spanning the gap. CDR3 nucleotide sequence: TGTGCCAGCCGCCCCCCGAGTTCTGATTCACCCCTCCACTTT. Its translation is CASRPPSSDSPLHF.

V and J are TRBV5-4 and TRBJ1-3, with a possible D match to TRBD1 (6 bases). This CDR3 is 14 amino acids long. CDR1 is SGHNT and CDR2 is YYREEE in the germline V gene (reference sequence). V was pared by 4 bases and J by 1 base, with 9 bases between. CDR3 bases: TGTGCCAGCAGCCTGGACAGTTCTGGAAACACCATATATTTT. This translates into CASSLDSSGNTIYF.

Only a few counts were recorded for this clone. V and J are TRBV6-7 and TRBJ1-6, with D hard to call. TRBV6-7 is classed as an ORF, of uncertain function. V lost 6 bases, J lost 0 bases, and 9 bases lay in between. This CDR3 has 15 amino acids. CDR3 amino acids: CASSSYSSYNSPLHF. DNA for the CDR3: TGTGCCAGCAGCTCGTATTCCTCCTATAATTCACCCCTCCACTTT.

This clone was recorded once. V usage is TRBV6-5 and J usage is TRBJ1-4, with unresolved D. The length of the CDR3 is 13 residues. CDR1 and CDR2 from the germline V gene are MNHEY and SVGAGI. V lost 8 bases, J lost 7 bases, and 14 bases lay in between. The CDR3 bases are TGTGCCAGCGGGTGGGCTCGTAGTGAAAAACTGTTTTTT. Its translation: CASGWARSEKLFF.

This chain uses TRBV5-4 with TRBJ2-7; a weak D match, TRBD1 (6 bases). The CDR3 has 14 amino acids. V lost 2 bases, J lost 0 bases, and 9 bases lay in between. Germline CDR1 SGHNT, CDR2 YYREEE (reference sequence). The DNA of the CDR3 is TGTGCCAGCAGCTTTGGACAGAGCTCCTACGAGCAGTACTTC. Translating it yields CASSFGQSSYEQYF.

This clone showed up many times. This sequence joins TRBV4-1 and TRBJ1-4; TRBD1 might be the D (6 bases). V lost 5 bases and J 4 bases, leaving 20 bases between the germline ends. Germline V CDR1 and CDR2: MGHRA, YSYEKL. The CDR3 has 17 residues. CDR3 region: CASSYTGTPGGNEKLFF. Written as DNA, the CDR3 is TGCGCCAGCAGCTACACAGGGACCCCGGGCGGTAATGAAAAACTGTTTTTT.

The chain couples TRBV5-4 to TRBJ2-5, with 7 positions matching TRBD2. Germline V lookup: CDR1 SGHNT, CDR2 YYREEE (reference sequence). This CDR3 is 16 amino acids long. The ends lost 4 bases at V and 6 bases at J; junction bases unmatched: 15. Here the CDR3 reads CASSDGLVRVGQTQYF. The CDR3 nucleotides read TGTGCCAGCAGCGACGGACTAGTACGTGTTGGACAGACCCAGTACTTC.

The chain recombines TRBV5-6 with TRBJ1-6; a weak D match, TRBD1 (6 bases). The V end lost 6 bases, the J end lost 9 bases, and 19 bases lay between the germline ends. The germline CDR1 and CDR2 sequences are SGHDT and YYEEEE. This CDR3 is built from 15 residues. The DNA for the CDR3 is TGTGCCAGCACATTCGGGGCCACAGGGAGTTCACCCCTCCACTTT. Translation: CASTFGATGSSPLHF.

V gene TRBV5-8 combines with J gene TRBJ2-5; TRBD1 agrees at 9 bases. The length of the CDR3 is 14 residues. The trim removed 4 bases at V and 5 bases at J, leaving 6 bases unmatched. Germline loops: CDR1 SGHTS, CDR2 YDEGEE. CDR3 sequence reads: CASSVTGGRETQYF. The CDR3 DNA reads as TGTGCCAGCAGCGTAACAGGGGGCCGGGAGACCCAGTACTTC. Looking up the rest from reference TRBV5-8 and TRBJ2-5 gives the full variable domain: EAGVTQSPTHLIKTRGQQATLRCSPISGHTSVYWYQQALGLGLQFLLWYDEGEERNRGNFPPRFSGRQFPNYSSELNVNALELEDSALYLCASSVTGGRETQYFGPGTRLLVL.

The V gene is TRBV21-1, the J gene TRBJ2-5; TRBD2 was called by the table and not checked on the DNA. TRBV21-1 is described as a pseudogene. The CDR3 covers 16 residues. DNA of the CDR3: TGTGCCAGCAGCAAAGTTCTAGCGGGGTCGGGGGAGACCCAGTACTTC. Protein: CASSKVLAGSGETQYF.

This clone was found once. This chain joins TRBV5-4 and TRBJ2-1; the D gene is possibly TRBD1 (5 bases). V lost 0 bases to trimming and J lost 0 bases, with 10 bases between them. The CDR3 spans 16 residues. CDR1 SGHNT and CDR2 YYREEE come from the germline V gene (reference sequence). CDR3 in amino acids: CASSLAGLSSYNEQFF. CDR3 sequence (DNA): TGTGCCAGCAGCTTGGCAGGGCTGAGCTCCTACAATGAGCAGTTCTTC.

In regard to this clone: The same CDR3 is also encoded by other DNA sequences in this sample. The genes are TRBV7-3 and TRBJ2-5; tentatively, D is TRBD2 (6 bases). V lost 5 bases and J 2 bases, leaving 12 bases between the germline ends. The CDR3 totals 14 residues. Germline V gives CDR1 SGHTA, CDR2 FQGTGA. In DNA, the CDR3 is TGTGCCAGCAGCCCGATGGGGGGACAAGAGACCCAGTACTTC. This translates into CASSPMGGQETQYF.

The rearrangement joins TRBV5-1 to TRBJ1-2; tentative D call: TRBD1 (6 bases). This CDR3 has 14 residues. Trimming pared 1 base from V and 4 bases from J, leaving 11 bases between. Germline V gene sequence: CDR1 SGHRS, CDR2 YFSETQ. The DNA for the CDR3 is TGCGCCAGCAGCTTGAATACAGGGATCTATGGCTACACCTTC. It translates to CASSLNTGIYGYTF.

The chain recombines TRBV5-4 with TRBJ2-1; D is perhaps TRBD2 (5 bases). The germline CDR1 and CDR2 sequences are SGHNT and YYREEE (reference sequence). CDR3 size: 15 residues. The V gene lost 4 bases and the J gene lost 0 bases, with 11 bases spanning the gap. The CDR3 loop reads CASSPGRSSYNEQFF. The CDR3, as DNA: TGTGCCAGCAGCCCGGGGAGAAGCTCCTACAATGAGCAGTTCTTC. Drawing the rest from reference TRBV5-4 and TRBJ2-1, the complete variable domain is ETGVTQSPTHLIKTRGQQVTLRCSSQSGHNTVSWYQQALGQGPQFIFQYYREEENGRGNFPPRFSGLQFPNYSSELNVNALELDDSALYLCASSPGRSSYNEQFFGPGTRLTVL.

The CDR3 region has the DNA TGTGCCAGCAGCTTGGCTGGGAGAGCTTTCTTT. This translates into CASSLAGRAFF. The rearrangement joins TRBV5-6 to TRBJ1-1, with D unclear. Trimming stripped 0 bases from V and 10 bases from J, with 7 bases between. The CDR3 sequence is 11 residues long. Germline CDR1 SGHDT, CDR2 YYEEEE. Combining the CDR3 with reference TRBV5-6 and TRBJ1-1 gives the whole variable domain DAGVTQSPTHLIKTRGQQVTLRCSPKSGHDTVSWYQQALGQGPQFIFQYYEEEERQRGNFPDRFSGHQFPNYSSELNVNALLLGDSALYLCASSLAGRAFFGQGTRLTVV.

The chain uses TRBV7-8 and TRBJ1-3; TRBD1 aligns across 9 bases. Trimming cost V 1 base and J 3 bases; bases outside gene matches: 1. Per the germline V gene, CDR1 is SGHVS and CDR2 is FQNEAQ. CDR3 length: 15 amino acids. The CDR3 loop is CASSLGQGGGNTIYF. As DNA, the CDR3 is TGTGCCAGCAGCTTAGGACAGGGGGGTGGAAACACCATATATTTT.